These T cell receptor beta chains were read from a single sample in a study of CD8 T cells in ankylosing spondylitis. TCRdb used MiXCR to reprocess the 5' RACE reads, holding one entry per CDR3 protein. This table holds about 160,000 distinct CDR3 sequences, 40% to 50% found once. The sample consisted of synovial fluid, either unsorted or a sorted T cell fraction (not recorded which). The receptors derive from a male donor with ankylosing spondylitis. CDR3s include the opening cysteine and the closing phenylalanine or tryptophan. D genes are given only for firm matches. Clone size is not always given. Where it is, it says once, few, many or a class for expanded clones.

V gene,clone size,D gene,J gene,CDR3 DNA,CDR3 protein
TRBV11-2,.,.,TRBJ2-7,TGTGCCAGCAGCTCACAACCGGGGTCTGACTCGGTCTCCTACGAGCAGTACTTC,CASSSQPGSDSVSYEQYF
TRBV7-9,.,.,TRBJ2-5,TGTGCCAGCAGCTTACGCAGGTTTGGGACCCAGTACTTC,CASSLRRFGTQYF
TRBV7-9,.,.,TRBJ2-7,TGTGCCAGCAGCTTAGACCCTCTAGGCTCCCCAAGATACGAGCAGTACTTC,CASSLDPLGSPRYEQYF
TRBV6-4,.,.,TRBJ1-6,TGTGCCAGCAGTGACTCAGAGGGTGGAAATTCACCCCTCCACTTT,CASSDSEGGNSPLHF
TRBV11-2,.,TRBD2,TRBJ2-1,TGTGCCAGCAGCTCTAGACTAGCGGTATCCTACAATGAGCAGTTCTTC,CASSSRLAVSYNEQFF
TRBV12-3/TRBV12-4,.,.,TRBJ1-1,TGTGCCAGCAGTCGACCCAGGGGCCGCCCCCGCCCCATGAACACTGAAGCTTTCTTT,CASSRPRGRPRPMNTEAFF
TRBV7-2,.,.,TRBJ2-3,TGTGCCAGCAGCCCGTGGTTAGGTTCGTCAGATACGCAGTATTTT,CASSPWLGSSDTQYF
TRBV9,.,TRBD1,TRBJ1-4,TGTGCCAGCAGCATCCGGGACAGTAGTGAAAAACTGTTTTTT,CASSIRDSSEKLFF
TRBV27,once,TRBD1,TRBJ2-7,TGTGCCAGCAAAAGGTTACACAGGGGGCTCAGACTCTACGAGCAGTACTTC,CASKRLHRGLRLYEQYF
TRBV15,.,.,TRBJ2-5,TGTGCCACCAGCAGAGATCCAGGGTGGGGGACCCAGTACTTC,CATSRDPGWGTQYF
TRBV10-3,few,.,TRBJ1-4,TGTGCCATCAGTGAGTCTTGGGGTGTTCGAGGGGCGACCGGGCCCACTTCGGAAAAACTGTTTTTT,CAISESWGVRGATGPTSEKLFF
TRBV3-1,few,.,TRBJ2-7,TGTGCCAGCAGCCAAGCCAGGGCTCTAGGACCCTACGAGCAGTACTTC,CASSQARALGPYEQYF
TRBV29-1,.,.,TRBJ2-2,TGCAGCGTTGAAACCAGGCTGAACACCGGGGAGCTGTTTTTT,CSVETRLNTGELFF
TRBV20-1,.,.,TRBJ2-3,TGCAGTGCTAGTGGGCTAGTTACGGCAGATACGCAGTATTTT,CSASGLVTADTQYF
TRBV20-1,few,.,TRBJ2-7,TGCAGTGCTAGGGGGGACCTCTCCTACGAGCAGTACTTC,CSARGDLSYEQYF
TRBV7-2,.,TRBD1,TRBJ2-2,TGTGCCAGCAGCGCTCCTACAGGGGTTGGGAGCGGGGAGCTGTTTTTT,CASSAPTGVGSGELFF
TRBV11-2,.,.,TRBJ1-2,TGTGCCAGCAGCCGGAGGGGCCATAACTATGGCTACACCTTC,CASSRRGHNYGYTF
TRBV12-3/TRBV12-4,few,.,TRBJ2-7,TGTGCCAGCAGTTGGGGGCCCACCTACGAGCAGTACTTC,CASSWGPTYEQYF
TRBV12-3/TRBV12-4,.,.,TRBJ1-3,TGTGCCAGCAGGTATCATCCCCCCGAGGCTGTTGGAAACACCATATATTTT,CASRYHPPEAVGNTIYF
TRBV10-3,few,.,TRBJ1-6,TGTGCCACCACAGCGAGCTCCTATAATTCACCCCTCCACTTT,CATTASSYNSPLHF
TRBV7-9,few,.,TRBJ1-5,TGTGCCAGCACCCTCTCGGGGAATCAGCCCCAGCATTTT,CASTLSGNQPQHF
TRBV13,.,TRBD2,TRBJ2-1,TGTGCCAGCAGCGCGGGAGACAATGAGCAGTTCTTC,CASSAGDNEQFF
TRBV12-3/TRBV12-4,once,TRBD1,TRBJ2-1,TGTGCCAGCAGACTCCAGGGGGCCAATGAGCAGTTCTTC,CASRLQGANEQFF
TRBV12-3/TRBV12-4,few,TRBD2,TRBJ2-3,TGTGCCAGCAGGAAGCGTCTAGCGGGAGCCTCAGATACGCAGTATTTT,CASRKRLAGASDTQYF
TRBV19,few,.,TRBJ1-2,TGTGCCAGTAGTCCTGATTTGGGGACTAACTATGGCTACACCTTC,CASSPDLGTNYGYTF
TRBV4-1,.,.,TRBJ2-3,TGCGCCAGCAGCCAAGAAGGGGGACTATACACAGATACGCAGTATTTT,CASSQEGGLYTDTQYF
TRBV20-1,many,TRBD2,TRBJ2-1,TGCAGTGCTTTCCCTCCCACTAGCGGGAGCAATGAGCAGTTCTTC,CSAFPPTSGSNEQFF
TRBV18,.,.,TRBJ1-1,TGTGCCAGCTCCAAGGGCAGGGCGACGACTGAAGCTTTCTTT,CASSKGRATTEAFF
TRBV4-1,.,.,TRBJ1-2,TGCGCCAGCAGCCAAGGCTCCGGGGACAAACACGAAAGGGGAGATGGCTACACCTTC,CASSQGSGDKHERGDGYTF